This TCR beta chain was sequenced during a study of T-cell memory formation after mild COVID-19. Study-level findings and limits: Researchers could not confirm that second-wave clones peaking on day 37 targeted SARS-CoV-2.

In this sample, this clonotype turned up many times. As yet, its antigen is unknown. Using constant-segment primers, 5'RACE produced TCR alpha and TCR beta cDNA libraries carrying sample barcodes and UMIs. MiXCR, run by TCRdb on the 5' RACE reads, gives a single entry per CDR3 protein. Among about 400,000 distinct CDR3 sequences, about a sixth were seen once, and the ten largest hold roughly 21%. Germline CDR1 SGHRS, CDR2 YFSETQ. The length of the CDR3 is 16 residues. The germline V and J ends were trimmed by 4 bases and 2 bases, with 16 bases remaining between them. The V gene is TRBV5-1, the J gene TRBJ2-1, with TRBD1 as a possible D gene (5 bases). The receptor comes from a man between 18 and 29 years old who had mild COVID-19 (a few samples of this study predate the infection). Cell type and time point are not known. The sample comprised PBMCs or a T cell subset sorted from them (not recorded which). CDR3 protein: CASSLPDTLTYNEQFF. The CDR3 nucleotides read TGCGCCAGCAGCCTCCCGGACACTCTTACCTACAATGAGCAGTTCTTC.